One sample yielded the 13 T cell receptor beta chains listed below, sequenced in a study of cytomegalovirus exposure and HLA in healthy donors. It was with 60 Vbeta and 13 Jbeta primers that the PCR ran. The table came from immunoSEQ multiplex PCR; TCRdb's copy has only in-frame clones and leaves some out. The sample holds approximately 200,000 clones, roughly 79% seen once. The sequenced sample was PBMCs. The source of these receptors is a man younger than 35 in good health and CMV-seronegative.

V gene TRBV14 combines with J gene TRBJ2-1; a weak D match, TRBD2 (5 bases). Per the germline V gene, CDR1 is SGHDN and CDR2 is FVKESK. The CDR3 length is 13 residues. Trimming cost V 4 bases and J 8 bases, with 12 bases left between them. CDR3 coding DNA: TGTGCCAGCAGCCCATGGCCCGGGGATGAGCAGTTCTTC. It translates to CASSPWPGDEQFF.

The chain is built from TRBV5-1 and TRBJ2-5; 7 bases line up with TRBD1. CDR3 length: 14 amino acids. The junction had 10 bases not matched to a gene; V was cut back by 9 bases and J by 2 bases. CDR1 and CDR2 (germline): SGHRS, YFSETQ. For the CDR3, the DNA is TGCGCCACCTCCCGACAGGGTAATCAAGAGACCCAGTACTTC. It yields the protein CATSRQGNQETQYF. Full variable domain (outside the CDR3, taken from reference TRBV5-1 and TRBJ2-5): KAGVTQTPRYLIKTRGQQVTLSCSPISGHRSVSWYQQTPGQGLQFLFEYFSETQRNKGNFPGRFSGRQFSNSRSEMNVSTLELGDSALYLCATSRQGNQETQYFGPGTRLLVL.

The rearrangement uses TRBV27 and TRBJ2-1; 11 nucleotides agree with TRBD2. V was clipped by 5 bases and J by 4 bases; unmatched bases: 7. The germline gives CDR1 MNHEY, CDR2 SMNVEV (reference sequence). The CDR3 covers 16 residues. CDR3 sequence reads: CASSPLAGGGYNEQFF. The CDR3 DNA sequence: TGTGCCAGCAGTCCCCTAGCGGGAGGAGGGTACAATGAGCAGTTCTTC.

V is TRBV6-1 and J is TRBJ2-7; tentatively, D is TRBD2 (5 bases). With 7 bases removed from V and 1 base from J, the gap between germline ends came to 14 bases. This CDR3 region has 14 residues. Germline lookup yields CDR1 MNHNS and CDR2 SASEGT. The CDR3 DNA follows: TGTGCCAGCATGAGTCCCGGGGATTCCTACGAGCAGTACTTC. Amino acid sequence: CASMSPGDSYEQYF.

The rearrangement links TRBV21-1 to TRBJ1-2; the table's TRBD1 call for D was not verified on the DNA. TRBV21-1 counts as a pseudogene. This CDR3 is 15 amino acids long. CDR3 loop: CASSNFSTGNYGYTF. DNA of the CDR3: TGTGCCAGCAGCAACTTCTCGACAGGTAACTATGGCTACACCTTC.

The chain carries TRBV7-2 and TRBJ2-3, with TRBD1 as a possible D gene (6 bases). Germline lookup yields CDR1 SGHTA and CDR2 FQGNSA. V was shortened by 2 bases and J by 2 bases, with 8 bases between the two germline ends. CDR3 size: 14 residues. The CDR3 reads CASSLRTVTDTQYF. The DNA for the CDR3 is TGTGCCAGCAGCTTAAGGACAGTCACAGATACGCAGTATTTT.

This clone was found a few times. This chain links TRBV18 with TRBJ1-1; TRBD1 is a possible D gene (6 bases). The V end lost 1 base, the J end lost 3 bases, and 9 bases lay between the germline ends. Germline values: CDR1 KGHSH, CDR2 LQKENI. The CDR3 totals 14 residues. The CDR3 DNA follows: TGTGCCAGCTCACCACGGGACACCTACACTGAAGCTTTCTTT. This encodes CASSPRDTYTEAFF.

The rearrangement joins TRBV30 to TRBJ2-3; 9 bases agree with TRBD1. From germline, CDR1 is GTSNPN and CDR2 SVGIG (reference sequence). This CDR3 has 15 residues. The V gene end was trimmed by 3 bases and the J gene end by 4 bases; junction bases not matched to a gene: 8. The CDR3 DNA reads TGTGCCTGGAGGCGACAGGGGGTCTCCGCAGATACGCAGTATTTT. Protein sequence: CAWRRQGVSADTQYF.

The chain carries TRBV19 and TRBJ1-2; a possible D gene is TRBD1 (6 bases). V was trimmed by 5 bases and J by 8 bases, leaving 15 bases between them. The CDR3 spans 13 residues. CDR1 and CDR2 from the germline V gene are LNHDA and SQIVND (reference sequence). CDR3 in DNA: TGTGCCAGTAGTGCCCGACAAACAGGGGGCTACACCTTC. Protein: CASSARQTGGYTF.

The chain is built from TRBV10-3 and TRBJ1-1; a possible D gene is TRBD1 (6 bases). The CDR3 length is 18 residues. Germline CDR1 and CDR2: ENHRY and SYGVKD. With 6 bases removed from V and 0 bases from J, the gap between germline ends came to 23 bases. The CDR3 is CAISGHRGGNIMNTEAFF. The CDR3 DNA reads as TGTGCCATCAGCGGCCATAGGGGGGGAAACATCATGAACACTGAAGCTTTCTTT.

The chain links TRBV5-1 to TRBJ2-7; possible D gene TRBD2, 6 bases. V gave up 0 bases and J gave up 5 bases, with 9 bases separating them. Germline V gene lookup returns CDR1 SGHRS and CDR2 YFSETQ. This CDR3 has 13 amino acids. Written as DNA, the CDR3 is TGCGCCAGCAGCTTGGATCGGACTAACGAGCAGTACTTC. Its protein product is CASSLDRTNEQYF. The whole variable domain, remainder taken from reference TRBV5-1 and TRBJ2-7, is KAGVTQTPRYLIKTRGQQVTLSCSPISGHRSVSWYQQTPGQGLQFLFEYFSETQRNKGNFPGRFSGRQFSNSRSEMNVSTLELGDSALYLCASSLDRTNEQYFGPGTRLTVT.

This clone occurred a few times. The chain joins TRBV7-2 to TRBJ1-5; 7 bases line up with TRBD1. This CDR3 region has 16 residues. The germline V gene has CDR1 SGHTA and CDR2 FQGNSA. V shed 1 base and J 0 bases; nucleotides not matched to a gene: 3. The CDR3 nucleotides are TGTGCCAGCAGCTTAGAGGGGGCCTATAGCAATCAGCCCCAGCATTTT. Translating it yields CASSLEGAYSNQPQHF. The full variable domain, in which reference TRBV7-2 and TRBJ1-5 provide the parts outside the CDR3, is GAGVSQSPSNKVTEKGKDVELRCDPISGHTALYWYRQSLGQGLEFLIYFQGNSAPDKSGLPSDRFSAERTGGSVSTLTIQRTQQEDSAVYLCASSLEGAYSNQPQHFGDGTRLSIL.

CDR3 coding DNA: TGTGCCAGCAGTTCGAGGACAGGGACAGAGACCCAGTACTTC. Protein sequence: CASSSRTGTETQYF. The gene calls are TRBV27 and TRBJ2-5; TRBD1 matches at 8 bases. The germline V gene has CDR1 MNHEY and CDR2 SMNVEV (reference sequence). The CDR3 sequence is 14 residues long. V was pared by 4 bases and J by 4 bases, with 5 bases of the junction left unmatched.